Following are 19 T cell receptor beta chains from one sample sequenced in a study of blood T cell repertoires in COVID-19. Measured with immunoSEQ multiplex PCR; TCRdb has only the in-frame clones, and not every one. In the table there are over 90,000 clones, 90% of which are singletons. The sequencing sample was made of peripheral blood. The receptors shown here come from a man aged 50 to 59 with acute or convalescent COVID-19.

The J gene is TRBJ2-7, the V gene TRBV7-8; 7 bases map to TRBD1. J gave up 7 bases and V 5 bases, and 11 bases lay outside the gene matches. The length of the CDR3 is 14 residues. Looked up from germline, CDR1 is SGHVS and CDR2 is FQNEAQ. This CDR3 reads CASSPRQGRGEQYF. The DNA for the CDR3 is TGTGCCAGCAGCCCGAGACAGGGACGAGGGGAGCAGTACTTC. The whole variable domain, remainder taken from reference TRBV7-8 and TRBJ2-7, is GAGVSQSPRYKVAKRGQDVALRCDPISGHVSLFWYQQALGQGPEFLTYFQNEAQLDKSGLPSDRFFAERPEGSVSTLKIQRTQQEDSAVYLCASSPRQGRGEQYFGPGTRLTVT.

V gene TRBV2 combines with J gene TRBJ1-1; D is uncertain. Germline assignment: CDR1 SNHLY and CDR2 FYNNEI. V was pared by 5 bases and J by 3 bases, with 4 bases between. There are 11 residues in the CDR3. The CDR3, as DNA: TGTGCCAGCAGTCCTTACACTGAAGCTTTCTTT. Its protein product is CASSPYTEAFF. The whole variable domain, remainder taken from reference TRBV2 and TRBJ1-1, is EPEVTQTPSHQVTQMGQEVILRCVPISNHLYFYWYRQILGQKVEFLVSFYNNEISEKSEIFDDQFSVERPDGSNFTLKIRSTKLEDSAMYFCASSPYTEAFFGQGTRLTVV.

J is TRBJ2-3 and V is TRBV4-3; no clear D gene. This CDR3 region has 12 residues. Germline V gives CDR1 LGHNA, CDR2 YSLEER. Trimming pared 8 bases from V and 0 bases from J, leaving 6 bases between. CDR3 sequence: CASGLSTDTQYF. The DNA for the CDR3 is TGCGCCAGCGGCTTAAGCACAGATACGCAGTATTTT.

This clone is a singleton in its sample. V usage is TRBV19 and J usage is TRBJ1-6; the match to TRBD1 covers 7 bases. Germline V gives CDR1 LNHDA, CDR2 SQIVND (reference sequence). Trimming at V came to 5 bases and at J to 9 bases, leaving 7 bases not matched to a gene. This CDR3 contains 14 residues. CDR3 bases: TGTGCCAGTAGTGCGCAGGGGGTCGGTTCACCCCTCCACTTT. It yields the protein CASSAQGVGSPLHF.

The genes are TRBV2 and TRBJ2-3; tentative D call: TRBD2 (5 bases). The CDR3 length is 12 residues. CDR1 SNHLY and CDR2 FYNNEI come from the germline V gene. V was shortened by 4 bases and J by 3 bases, with 5 bases between the two germline ends. This CDR3 is CASSAGTDTQYF. CDR3 DNA: TGTGCCAGCAGTGCGGGAACAGATACGCAGTATTTT.

This clone appeared once. The genes are TRBV6-5 and TRBJ1-2, with 8 bases fitting TRBD1. Germline-derived CDR1 and CDR2 are MNHEY and SVGAGI. Trimming took 4 bases from V and 1 from J; bases not matched to a gene: 5. The CDR3 totals 15 residues. The CDR3 nucleotides read TGTGCCAGCAGTTTATCCAGGGGGCGTAACTATGGCTACACCTTC. It codes for CASSLSRGRNYGYTF.

The chain couples TRBV19 to TRBJ2-6; TRBD1 matches 9 bases. V was clipped by 1 base and J by 1 base; unmatched bases: 5. The CDR3 totals 18 residues. Per germline, CDR1 LNHDA and CDR2 SQIVND (reference sequence). DNA for the CDR3: TGTGCCAGTAGTATAGTGGGGACAGGGCAGTCTGGGGCCAACGTCCTGACTTTC. It codes for CASSIVGTGQSGANVLTF.

The table lists this clone with a few counts. The junction does not match germline at one end; this may be a read error. The V call is TRBV2, the J call TRBJ2-3; 13 nucleotides agree with TRBD2. The CDR3 is made up of 13 amino acids. The germline V gene encodes CDR1 SNHLY and CDR2 FYNNEI. The CDR3 DNA reads TGCGGGACTAGCGGGAAACCCACAGATACGCAGTATTTT. Translated, it gives CGTSGKPTDTQYF.

V is TRBV27 and J is TRBJ2-5; 9 positions agree with TRBD1. CDR3 length equals 14 residues. The germline gives CDR1 MNHEY, CDR2 SMNVEV (reference sequence). Germline trimming cut 5 bases from V and 4 bases from J; bases unmatched to any gene: 5. The CDR3 loop reads CASSQDRGRETQYF. CDR3 nucleotides: TGTGCCAGCAGTCAAGACAGGGGGAGAGAGACCCAGTACTTC.

This sequence joins TRBV9 and TRBJ1-5, with 8 bases aligning to TRBD1. The CDR3 sequence is 14 residues long. The germline V gene encodes CDR1 SGDLS and CDR2 YYNGEE. The trim removed 3 bases at V and 6 bases at J, leaving 5 bases unmatched. DNA for the CDR3: TGTGCCAGCAGCGCCGCAGGGGGCGGTCAGCCCCAGCATTTT. Its translation: CASSAAGGGQPQHF.

This chain links TRBV19 with TRBJ1-2, with D possibly being TRBD1 (5 bases). The CDR3 is 13 amino acids. V was cut by 7 bases and J by 7 bases, with 16 bases left in between. From germline, CDR1 is LNHDA and CDR2 SQIVND (reference sequence). The CDR3 spells CASTYPGLAGYTF. CDR3 DNA sequence: TGTGCCAGTACCTACCCAGGGCTGGCTGGCTACACCTTC.

The CDR3 DNA sequence: TGCGCCAGCAGCTTTGTTCGACAGGGGGCTGTAGCGGGAGATTACAATGAGCAGTTCTTC. Protein product: CASSFVRQGAVAGDYNEQFF. The chain uses TRBV5-1 and TRBJ2-1, with D possibly being TRBD1 (10 bases). Trimming removed 2 bases from V and 4 bases from J, with 28 bases in between. From germline, CDR1 is SGHRS and CDR2 YFSETQ. The CDR3 covers 20 residues.

A remark on this clone: This sample includes further DNA sequences coding for the same CDR3. The genes are TRBV9 and TRBJ1-4; perhaps TRBD1 as D (5 bases). The V end lost 5 bases, the J end lost 8 bases, and 19 bases lay between the germline ends. The length of the CDR3 is 15 residues. Germline-derived CDR1 and CDR2 are SGDLS and YYNGEE. CDR3 in amino acids: CASSRSGAGGEKLFF. DNA for the CDR3: TGTGCCAGCAGTCGGTCCGGGGCGGGGGGGGAAAAACTGTTTTTT.

The CDR3 bases are TGTGCCAGTACCCGCCTGGTCGGGCAGGGTAATCAGCCCCAGCATTTT. Translated, it gives CASTRLVGQGNQPQHF. The chain uses TRBV19 and TRBJ1-5, with TRBD1 as a possible D gene (5 bases). Per germline, CDR1 LNHDA and CDR2 SQIVND (reference sequence). The V gene lost 7 bases and the J gene lost 4 bases, with 20 bases spanning the gap. The CDR3 is 16 amino acids.

The chain links TRBV7-2 to TRBJ1-2; D call uncertain. This CDR3 region has 14 residues. Germline CDR1 is SGHTA and CDR2 is FQGNSA. Trimming took 4 bases from V and 4 from J, leaving 13 bases between them. The CDR3 DNA sequence: TGTGCCAGCAGCTCCTCTTCCTCGGGCTATGGCTACACCTTC. Its translation: CASSSSSSGYGYTF.

This sequence joins TRBV6-1 and TRBJ2-7, with D unresolved. Trimming removed 2 bases from V and 2 bases from J, with 10 bases in between. The CDR3 runs 14 residues. The V gene's germline CDR1 is MNHNS and CDR2 SASEGT. The CDR3 coding sequence is TGTGCCAGCAGTGAATCACTTAGCACCTACGAGCAGTACTTC. As protein: CASSESLSTYEQYF.

Notes on this clone: The germline gene is not matched at one end of the junction; a read error may be the cause. The chain links TRBV7-9 to TRBJ2-3, with D possibly being TRBD2 (6 bases). This CDR3 comprises 16 residues. Germline loops: CDR1 SEHNR, CDR2 FQNEAQ (reference sequence). CDR3 amino acids: CASTLGTSPGRDTQYF. In DNA, the CDR3 is TGTGCCAGCACCTTAGGTACTAGCCCTGGGAGAGATACGCAGTATTTT.

This clone showed up just once. The V call is TRBV3-1 (or the pseudogene TRBV3-2), the J call TRBJ2-1; 12 bases are a match to TRBD2. J was trimmed by 8 bases and V by 2 bases; bases with no gene match: 7. This CDR3 has 16 residues. Germline-derived CDR1 and CDR2 are LGHDT and YNNKEL (reference sequence). The CDR3 sequence: CASSQTGLAGMDEQFF. DNA for the CDR3: TGTGCCAGCAGCCAAACCGGACTAGCGGGAATGGATGAGCAGTTCTTC.

This chain links TRBV10-1 with TRBJ2-5; TRBD2 matches at 12 bases. J gave up 4 bases and V 3 bases, and 9 bases lay outside the gene matches. The CDR3 consists of 17 residues. The germline V gene encodes CDR1 WNHNN and CDR2 SYGVQD (reference sequence). The CDR3 nucleotides are TGCGCCAGCAGTGAAATTGGGACTAGCGGGCCAGGAGAGACCCAGTACTTC. Its protein product is CASSEIGTSGPGETQYF.